Given below is one T cell receptor (beta chain) in context. As yet, its antigen is unknown. Clones were sequenced by immunoSEQ multiplex PCR, and TCRdb holds only the in-frame ones, with some missing. The sample holds 20,000 to 25,000 clones, around 86% seen once. The sample comes from a study of OX40 agonist ivuxolimab in advanced cancers. Looking at the study overall: Among those enrolled, mean age was about 62 years (range 23 to 79) and about 82% were male. Overall study results and limits: Mean expanded clone counts were higher in CD8+ than CD4+ T cells. The 0.1-3.0 mg/kg partial responders had among the lowest clonal expansion.

Exclusion of a patient followed from autoimmune disease history or systemic immunosuppression. The germline CDR1 and CDR2 sequences are LGHNT and FRNRAP. CDR3 length equals 14 residues. V lost 4 bases to trimming and J lost 0 bases; unmatched junction nucleotides: 1. The clonotype originates from an adult with an advanced solid tumor such as melanoma, head and neck, liver or kidney cancer. The sample here was CD4+ or CD8+ T cells sorted from blood, taken in a trial of the OX40 agonist ivuxolimab. The V gene is TRBV12-5, the J gene TRBJ2-3, with 7 bases lining up with TRBD1. CDR3 amino acids: CASGSDRSTDTQYF. The CDR3 bases are TGTGCTAGTGGTTCGGACAGGAGCACAGATACGCAGTATTTT.